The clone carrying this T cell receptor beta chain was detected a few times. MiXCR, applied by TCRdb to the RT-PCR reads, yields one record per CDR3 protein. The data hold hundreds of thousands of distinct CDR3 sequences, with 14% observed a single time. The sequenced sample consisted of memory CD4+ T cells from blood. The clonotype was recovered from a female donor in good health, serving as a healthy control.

CDR3 nucleotide sequence: TGCGCCAGCAGCTCATGGCGCCGACAGGGCGATGAGCAGTTCTTC. This gives the protein CASSSWRRQGDEQFF. The genes are TRBV5-1 and TRBJ2-1; 7 bases map to TRBD1. The length of the CDR3 is 15 residues. CDR1 and CDR2 from the germline V gene are SGHRS and YFSETQ. V shed 3 bases and J 8 bases; nucleotides not matched to a gene: 11.